The sequence of this T cell receptor beta chain was determined in a study of shared clonotypes between healthy human individuals. An even split of each subset's genomic DNA across several immunoSEQ plates was performed. The repertoire was sequenced with immunoSEQ multiplex PCR; TCRdb's copy has only in-frame clones and lacks some. The profile covers a few hundred thousand clones, with roughly 97% appearing a single time and approximately 0.057% taken by the ten largest. General observations from the study: Sorted-subset sequencing, rarefaction showed, was incomplete despite large depth. Memory subsets generally showed lower estimated richness than naive subsets. Among donors, clonotype sharing was expected to be affected by sequencing depth.

This CDR3 spans 17 amino acids. In germline, CDR1 is SGDLS, CDR2 YYNGEE. Trimming cost V 0 bases and J 7 bases; bases outside gene matches: 6. To note about this clone: Its antigen is as yet unknown.

The receptor was derived from a woman aged 25 to 39 in good health. Sequences were obtained from naive CD4+ T cells sorted from blood. Subset meaning: CD45RA+ positively selected. The chain links TRBV9 to TRBJ2-2; 13 positions agree with TRBD2. The CDR3 sequence: CASSVVGLAGISGELFF. As DNA, the CDR3 is TGTGCCAGCAGCGTAGTGGGACTAGCGGGAATCAGCGGGGAGCTGTTTTTT.